A single sample is the source of the 17 T cell receptor beta chains below, sequenced in a study of cytomegalovirus exposure and HLA in healthy donors (dated by TCRdb to the late 2010s). Receptors were amplified or captured by the immunoSEQ multiplex PCR assay. A mixture of 60 forward primers for TCR Vbeta segments and 13 reverse primers for TCR Jbeta segments was used in the multiplex PCR. TCRdb carries this immuneACCESS record with in-frame sequences only. Its versions omit some clonotypes, under half of them owing to an unresolved V gene in the studies checked, with the rest unexplained. The sample profile shows 150,000 to 200,000 clones; around 77% of them were found once. In total, the top ten clones hold less than 1.2% of the sample. The sequenced sample consisted of PBMCs. These receptor sequences come from a middle-aged woman in good health and CMV-seronegative.

The chain has TRBV27 and TRBJ2-1; tentative D call: TRBD2 (6 bases). CDR3 length: 15 residues. The germline V gene encodes CDR1 MNHEY and CDR2 SMNVEV (reference sequence). Deletions cut 3 bases from V and 9 bases from J, with 18 bases between. The CDR3 reads CASSLIAAYSSEQFF. CDR3 DNA sequence: TGTGCCAGCAGTTTGATAGCGGCGTATTCCTCTGAGCAGTTCTTC.

The chain uses TRBV5-1 and TRBJ1-2; 7 bases fit TRBD1. Germline-derived CDR1 and CDR2 are SGHRS and YFSETQ. The CDR3 runs to 14 residues. The J segment lost 6 bases and the V segment lost 2 bases, leaving 7 bases of the junction unmatched. In DNA form, the CDR3 reads TGCGCCAGCAGCTTTGAGGCAGGGGGTAATGGCTACACCTTC. Translated: CASSFEAGGNGYTF.

CDR3 residues: CASSSRTGELFF. DNA for the CDR3: TGTGCCAGCTCATCGAGAACCGGGGAGCTGTTTTTT. This chain connects TRBV7-6 to TRBJ2-2; D is ambiguous. CDR3 length: 12 amino acids. Trimming stripped 8 bases from V and 5 bases from J, with 9 bases between. The V gene's germline CDR1 is SGHVS and CDR2 FNYEAQ.

The CDR3 spells CSVEWRDNEQFF. As DNA, the CDR3 is TGCAGCGTTGAGTGGCGGGACAATGAGCAGTTCTTC. The V call is TRBV29-1, the J call TRBJ2-1; tentatively, D is TRBD2 (5 bases). The germline V gene encodes CDR1 SQVTM and CDR2 ANQGSEA. The CDR3 spans 12 residues. V shed 3 bases and J shed 5 bases, with 8 bases lying between them.

V and J are TRBV11-2 and TRBJ2-7, with 9 nucleotides matching TRBD1. The CDR3 totals 14 residues. CDR1 is SGHAT and CDR2 is FQNNGV in the germline V gene. Trimming at V came to 4 bases and at J to 2 bases, leaving 3 bases not matched to a gene. The CDR3 region has the DNA TGTGCCAGCAGCTCAGGGACAGGGCCCTACGAGCAGTACTTC. Translated, it gives CASSSGTGPYEQYF.

The chain links TRBV29-1 to TRBJ1-1; D gene ambiguous. The V end lost 5 bases, the J end lost 4 bases, and 14 bases lay between the germline ends. Germline lookup yields CDR1 SQVTM and CDR2 ANQGSEA. CDR3 size: 13 residues. This CDR3 is CSVRRGVATEAFF. Here the CDR3 DNA reads TGCAGCGTTCGACGGGGAGTAGCCACTGAAGCTTTCTTT.

The V and J genes are TRBV5-6 and TRBJ2-3; TRBD2 aligns across 13 bases. The CDR3 is 15 residues long. The V gene end was trimmed by 10 bases and the J gene end by 2 bases; junction bases not matched to a gene: 7. Per germline, CDR1 SGHDT and CDR2 YYEEEE. CDR3 in amino acids: CASLGLAGPTDTQYF. The CDR3, as DNA: TGTGCCTCCTTGGGACTAGCGGGACCCACAGATACGCAGTATTTT.

This rearrangement joins TRBV4-2 to TRBJ2-3, with 12 bases aligning to TRBD2. The CDR3 length is 19 residues. Germline V gene lookup returns CDR1 LGHNA and CDR2 YNFKEQ. With 0 bases clipped from V and 3 bases from J, the junction kept 10 bases outside the gene matches. As DNA, the CDR3 is TGTGCCAGCAGCCAAGAAGGCCTAGCGGGAGGGAGGGCAACAGATACGCAGTATTTT. It codes for CASSQEGLAGGRATDTQYF.

The chain has TRBV5-1 and TRBJ2-5; 9 bases match TRBD2. V trimming: 4 bases; J trimming: 3 bases; junction bases outside the gene matches: 4. Per germline, CDR1 SGHRS and CDR2 YFSETQ. CDR3 length: 14 residues. CDR3 sequence reads: CASSPGTSKETQYF. The CDR3 DNA reads as TGCGCCAGCAGCCCGGGGACTAGCAAAGAGACCCAGTACTTC.

The CDR3 region has the DNA TGTGCCTGGAGTGTAACGGGAGACTACTACAATGAGCAGTTCTTC. This codes for CAWSVTGDYYNEQFF. The V call is TRBV30, the J call TRBJ2-1; weak D call: TRBD2 (6 bases). V was trimmed by 0 bases and J by 3 bases, leaving 12 bases between them. This CDR3 is 15 amino acids long. Per germline, CDR1 GTSNPN and CDR2 SVGIG (reference sequence).

This clone was seen only a few times. This rearrangement joins TRBV18 to TRBJ2-1; no clear D. The V gene lost 3 bases and the J gene lost 10 bases, with 7 bases spanning the gap. Germline CDR1 reads KGHSH; CDR2 reads LQKENI. This CDR3 contains 11 residues. In nucleotides, the CDR3 is TGTGCCAGCTCACCGGGCGAGGAGCAGTTCTTC. Translation gives CASSPGEEQFF. The entire variable domain, with the rest obtained from reference TRBV18 and TRBJ2-1, is as follows: NAGVMQNPRHLVRRRGQEARLRCSPMKGHSHVYWYRQLPEEGLKFMVYLQKENIIDESGMPKERFSAEFPKEGPSILRIQQVVRGDSAAYFCASSPGEEQFFGPGTRLTVL.

The V call is TRBV29-1, the J call TRBJ2-5, with 7 bases fitting TRBD1. The germline CDR1 and CDR2 sequences are SQVTM and ANQGSEA. V shed 6 bases, J shed 5 bases, and the junction held 9 bases outside the gene matches. The CDR3 totals 13 residues. The CDR3 DNA is TGCAGCGTGGGACAGTCCGTTGGGGAGACCCAGTACTTC. Translated: CSVGQSVGETQYF. The variable domain in full, completed from reference TRBV29-1 and TRBJ2-5, reads SAVISQKPSRDICQRGTSLTIQCQVDSQVTMMFWYRQQPGQSLTLIATANQGSEATYESGFVIDKFPISRPNLTFSTLTVSNMSPEDSSIYLCSVGQSVGETQYFGPGTRLLVL.

The chain couples TRBV19 to TRBJ1-2; TRBD1 matches at 7 bases. The ends lost 5 bases at V and 4 bases at J; junction bases unmatched: 4. Germline V gene lookup returns CDR1 LNHDA and CDR2 SQIVND (reference sequence). This CDR3 is 13 amino acids long. CDR3 sequence: CASSLGQTYGYTF. CDR3 bases: TGTGCCAGTAGTTTGGGACAGACCTATGGCTACACCTTC.

This clone was seen just once. V is TRBV7-6 and J is TRBJ2-3; TRBD1 might be the D (5 bases). The V end was cut by 5 bases, the J end by 5 bases, with 5 bases between. The length of the CDR3 is 11 residues. Germline-derived CDR1 and CDR2 are SGHVS and FNYEAQ. CDR3 nucleotide sequence: TGTGCCAGCAGCCAGGGAGATACGCAGTATTTT. It codes for CASSQGDTQYF. The variable domain in full, completed from reference TRBV7-6 and TRBJ2-3, reads GAGVSQSPRYKVTKRGQDVALRCDPISGHVSLYWYRQALGQGPEFLTYFNYEAQQDKSGLPNDRFSAERPEGSISTLTIQRTEQRDSAMYRCASSQGDTQYFGPGTRLTVL.

This clone was seen a few times. The CDR3 reads CASSARQGIDQPQHF. The CDR3, as DNA: TGTGCCAGCAGTGCGCGACAGGGTATTGATCAGCCCCAGCATTTT. The rearrangement uses TRBV25-1 and TRBJ1-5; 7 nucleotides line up with TRBD1. Germline V lookup: CDR1 MGHDK, CDR2 SYGVNS. After removal of 4 bases from V and 5 bases from J, the junction contained 8 bases not matched to a gene. This CDR3 has 15 amino acids.

The chain carries TRBV7-9 and TRBJ2-1, with 14 bases lining up with TRBD2. Looked up from germline, CDR1 is SEHNR and CDR2 is FQNEAQ (reference sequence). The ends lost 6 bases at V and 8 bases at J; junction bases unmatched: 6. The CDR3 consists of 15 residues. The CDR3 region is CASRLGLAGADEQFF. The CDR3 DNA follows: TGTGCCAGCAGACTGGGACTAGCGGGAGCCGATGAGCAGTTCTTC.

V is TRBV5-1 and J is TRBJ2-7; 7 bases are a match to TRBD1. V gave up 0 bases and J gave up 4 bases; unmatched junction bases: 4. Germline V lookup: CDR1 SGHRS, CDR2 YFSETQ. This CDR3 region has 14 residues. The chain's CDR3 is CASSLGGGDYEQYF. CDR3 bases: TGCGCCAGCAGCTTGGGAGGGGGCGATTACGAGCAGTACTTC.